The 17 T cell receptor beta chains given below trace back to one sample, sequenced in a study of T cell responses to AZD1222 COVID-19 vaccine. Sequenced by immunoSEQ multiplex PCR; TCRdb stores in-frame clones only, minus some. The data contain 150,000 to 200,000 clones, about 90% of them singletons. Sequences were derived from peripheral blood, sampled 28 days after the second AZD1222 dose. The receptor set was obtained from an adult who received the AZD1222 COVID-19 vaccine.

The V gene is TRBV7-8, the J gene TRBJ1-5, with a weak D call TRBD1 (5 bases). Germline loops: CDR1 SGHVS, CDR2 FQNEAQ. CDR3 size: 18 residues. Trimming removed 3 bases from V and 3 bases from J, with 21 bases in between. CDR3 region: CASSFRTFTGLTNQPQHF. CDR3 coding DNA: TGTGCCAGCAGCTTTCGAACTTTCACGGGACTGACCAATCAGCCCCAGCATTTT.

The gene calls are TRBV28 and TRBJ2-1, with 7 bases lining up with TRBD2. The CDR3 covers 14 residues. V dropped 7 bases and J dropped 3; count of bases not matched to a gene: 6. The germline gives CDR1 MDHEN, CDR2 SYDVKM. Here the CDR3 reads CASTAGENYNEQFF. In DNA form, the CDR3 reads TGTGCCAGCACCGCGGGAGAAAACTACAATGAGCAGTTCTTC.

The genes are TRBV13 and TRBJ1-3; D perhaps matches TRBD1 (5 bases). The CDR3 has 15 amino acids. Germline V lookup: CDR1 PRHDT, CDR2 FYEKMQ (reference sequence). The V end lost 4 bases, the J end lost 4 bases, and 14 bases lay between the germline ends. The CDR3 reads CASSYPPGLGNTIYF. The CDR3 DNA reads TGTGCCAGCAGCTACCCCCCGGGACTCGGAAACACCATATATTTT.

This sequence joins TRBV19 and TRBJ1-2; TRBD1 is a possible D gene (5 bases). Germline CDR1 is LNHDA and CDR2 is SQIVND (reference sequence). Trimming took 4 bases from V and 7 from J, leaving 19 bases between them. CDR3 size: 15 residues. CDR3 region: CASSSLAGGVGGYTF. The DNA for the CDR3 is TGTGCCAGTAGTAGTCTGGCGGGGGGAGTAGGTGGCTACACCTTC.

The rearrangement links TRBV6-2 or TRBV6-3 to TRBJ1-2; D possibly corresponds to TRBD1 (5 bases). Germline CDR1 reads MNHEY; CDR2 reads SVGEGT. Trimming pared 2 bases from V and 0 bases from J, leaving 13 bases between. CDR3 length: 16 residues. As DNA, the CDR3 is TGTGCCAGCAGTTACGATCCGGGGCTGACTAACTATGGCTACACCTTC. It yields the protein CASSYDPGLTNYGYTF.

DNA for the CDR3: TGTGCCAGTCAGGGGGGCGGGCAGCCCCAGCATTTT. It yields the protein CASQGGGQPQHF. V gene TRBV2 combines with J gene TRBJ1-5; 7 nucleotides agree with TRBD1. The length of the CDR3 is 12 residues. J gave up 7 bases and V 9 bases, and 6 bases lay outside the gene matches. The germline V gene has CDR1 SNHLY and CDR2 FYNNEI.

V is TRBV7-2 and J is TRBJ1-1, with 7 bases fitting TRBD1. In germline, CDR1 is SGHTA, CDR2 FQGNSA. V lost 5 bases, J lost 1 base, and 4 bases stayed unmatched. This CDR3 spans 14 amino acids. The CDR3 region has the DNA TGTGCCAGCAGCCCTTGGACAGGGAACACTGAAGCTTTCTTT. Translated, it gives CASSPWTGNTEAFF.

This clone was seen a single time. V is TRBV5-1 and J is TRBJ1-5, with unresolved D. Germline-derived CDR1 and CDR2 are SGHRS and YFSETQ. V lost 0 bases to trimming and J lost 1 base, with 5 bases between them. The CDR3 contains 14 residues. The CDR3 DNA is TGCGCCAGCAGCTTGGAGGGCAGCAATCAGCCCCAGCATTTT. This sequence encodes CASSLEGSNQPQHF. The complete variable domain, with remaining parts taken from reference TRBV5-1 and TRBJ1-5, reads KAGVTQTPRYLIKTRGQQVTLSCSPISGHRSVSWYQQTPGQGLQFLFEYFSETQRNKGNFPGRFSGRQFSNSRSEMNVSTLELGDSALYLCASSLEGSNQPQHFGDGTRLSIL.

This clone was seen only a few times. The chain couples TRBV7-9 to TRBJ1-6, with TRBD1 matching over 9 bases. V shed 5 bases, J shed 10 bases, and the junction held 9 bases outside the gene matches. This CDR3 contains 15 residues. Germline V gives CDR1 SEHNR, CDR2 FQNEAQ (reference sequence). CDR3 sequence (DNA): TGTGCCAGCAGCCCGGGGACAGGGTTAAAGTCACCCCTCCACTTT. Translation gives CASSPGTGLKSPLHF.

The gene calls are TRBV6-5 and TRBJ1-1; 8 bases line up with TRBD1. The germline gives CDR1 MNHEY, CDR2 SVGAGI. J gave up 5 bases and V 2 bases, and 4 bases lay outside the gene matches. This CDR3 region has 14 residues. The CDR3 spells CASSYTDRGTEAFF. The CDR3 DNA follows: TGTGCCAGCAGTTACACCGACAGGGGAACTGAAGCTTTCTTT.

J is TRBJ1-4 and V is TRBV5-5; possibly TRBD1 for D (6 bases). V was cut by 4 bases and J by 7 bases, with 17 bases left in between. The CDR3 is 15 amino acids. The germline V gene has CDR1 SGHKS and CDR2 YYEKEE (reference sequence). The CDR3 region has the DNA TGTGCCAGCAGCCCTCTCTCAGGGGTTGGTGAAAAACTGTTTTTT. This gives the protein CASSPLSGVGEKLFF. Variable domain in full (rest from reference TRBV5-5 and TRBJ1-4): DAGVTQSPTHLIKTRGQQVTLRCSPISGHKSVSWYQQVLGQGPQFIFQYYEKEERGRGNFPDRFSARQFPNYSSELNVNALLLGDSALYLCASSPLSGVGEKLFFGSGTQLSVL.

The V and J genes are TRBV10-2 and TRBJ2-2; 10 positions agree with TRBD1. The CDR3 covers 14 residues. V lost 8 bases, J lost 4 bases, and 4 bases stayed unmatched. Germline V lookup: CDR1 WSHSY, CDR2 SAAADI. CDR3 residues: CASVGTGVTGELFF. CDR3 DNA sequence: TGCGCCAGCGTTGGGACAGGGGTCACCGGGGAGCTGTTTTTT.

This clone showed up just once. The V call is TRBV9, the J call TRBJ1-2; unclear D gene. The CDR3 loop spans 14 amino acids. The V end lost 3 bases, the J end lost 2 bases, and 11 bases lay between the germline ends. Germline CDR1 and CDR2: SGDLS and YYNGEE. The DNA of the CDR3 is TGTGCCAGCAGCGGCAAGAGCCCGAACTATGGCTACACCTTC. Translation gives CASSGKSPNYGYTF.

The rearrangement joins TRBV29-1 to TRBJ1-5; no firm D call. With 0 bases removed from V and 2 bases from J, the gap between germline ends came to 11 bases. CDR1 and CDR2 (germline): SQVTM, ANQGSEA. The CDR3 sequence is 15 residues long. The DNA for the CDR3 is TGCAGCGTTGAAGATCCCAGGATTCGCAATCAGCCCCAGCATTTT. Translating it yields CSVEDPRIRNQPQHF.

The chain has TRBV28 and TRBJ1-1; D may be TRBD1 (6 bases). Germline loops: CDR1 MDHEN, CDR2 SYDVKM. This CDR3 has 14 residues. Trimming pared 2 bases from V and 6 bases from J, leaving 13 bases between. The CDR3: CASSLGGLGAEAFF. DNA of the CDR3: TGTGCCAGCAGTTTAGGGGGCCTAGGGGCTGAAGCTTTCTTT.

This clone was picked up a small number of times. The J gene is TRBJ2-7, the V gene TRBV4-2; D is undetermined. CDR3 length: 16 amino acids. Looked up from germline, CDR1 is LGHNA and CDR2 is YNFKEQ. V was shortened by 0 bases and J by 1 base, with 13 bases between the two germline ends. CDR3 amino acids: CASSQDGGSPSYEQYF. DNA for the CDR3: TGTGCCAGCAGCCAAGACGGCGGAAGTCCTTCCTACGAGCAGTACTTC.

The chain employs TRBV7-8 and TRBJ2-7; TRBD2 is a possible D gene (5 bases). Germline CDR1 reads SGHVS; CDR2 reads FQNEAQ. This CDR3 comprises 13 residues. V lost 5 bases to trimming and J lost 2 bases, with 10 bases between them. This chain's CDR3 is CASSSERTYEQYF. CDR3 nucleotide sequence: TGTGCCAGCAGCAGCGAGCGGACCTACGAGCAGTACTTC.